This TCR beta chain appears in the sequencing data of a study of human T cells and chemical hapten exposure (dated by TCRdb to the early 2020s). Study-level background: For sensitization, 2% DPC in acetone was applied to a 2 cm by 2 cm area of upper inner arm skin. Patients additionally received weekly therapeutic DPC doses to the scalp throughout the approximately 24-week study period. Patch testing was done on the upper back using Finn chambers containing 0.01% DPC, and results were scored after 6 days according to International Contact Dermatitis Research Group standards. Alopecia areata with under or over 50% scalp involvement, alopecia totalis and alopecia universalis were represented in the patient cohort, which was mostly female. The libraries were sequenced as a pool, and the TCR yield per sample differed mostly because of small variations in library volumes within the pool. Peripheral blood TCR repertoire changes were tracked in vivo in alopecia patients during primary and secondary sensitization to the hapten diphenylcyclopropenone (DPC). Patient blood was sampled pre-sensitization (week 0) and at 2, 6 and about 24 weeks after DPC sensitization. For TCR sequencing, blood came from some 31 alopecia patients at anywhere from one to four time points (pre-sensitization, 2, 6 and 24 weeks). Paper-wide results and their limitations: A positive correlation was found between the number of PT1 expanded TCRs and patch test score, with significance reached at thresholds 8, 16 and 32 but not 4. The number of TCRs above 1 in 1000 frequency did not change with DPC sensitization; there was no evidence of global repertoire structure alterations. After repeated subsampling, changes were observed in the strength of the expansion versus patch-test correlation and in the threshold at which the correlation became significant. Expanded TCRs formed significantly more large CDR3 similarity clusters than pre-sensitization or healthy control sets, consistent with antigen-driven responses. Because every patient had alopecia, a presumed autoimmune disease, the patients' immune response might differ from that of healthy individuals.

The germline V gene encodes CDR1 MNHEY and CDR2 SVGEGT. The germline ends are 12 bases apart after V is trimmed by 6 bases and J by 2 bases. The CDR3 has 14 amino acids, counting the end cysteine and phenylalanine. Only the CDR3 portion is preserved as DNA: 42 bases, with reading frame beginning at the first base. Read against the paper, the sample's time point label means: pre-sensitization, week 0. This sample's treatment or condition label indicates: therapeutic diphenylcyclopropenone sensitization with weekly scalp DPC. At every patch-test visit, the blood draw took place before the patch test was put on. To be eligible, patients had to be aged 18 to 70, diagnosed with alopecia and judged suitable for DPC therapy, while pregnant patients were excluded. Unfractionated whole blood was collected in Tempus Blood RNA tubes, and total RNA was extracted from that blood. Note on this clonotype: Which antigen it targets is not known. No per-base quality is available; no much larger clone lies one base away.

Libraries were made using RACE. Sequencing took place on a NextSeq 500. Library preparation attached unique molecular identifiers to individual cDNA molecules for quantitative, reproducible TCR counting. Each blood RNA sample was used to sequence both TCR alpha and TCR beta chains. The original pipeline was this. Samples had a median of 95,638 TCRs, with a range from roughly 23,224 to 750,000. The Decombinator software suite was used to annotate the V, J and CDR3 of the TCR reads. For PS versus PT1 abundance plots, all samples were subsampled to the same number of TCRs (28,000). Expanded TCRs were defined as absent before sensitization and observed at least eight times at the 2-week time point. In-frame beta chains were kept once TCRdb had trimmed the public reads at Q25 with fastp and called clones with MiXCR. Identical CDR3 protein sequences are pooled into one entry, listed with their most common genes and DNA. The V and J calls were not made by the authors but by TCRdb's processing. The sample table shows approximately 370,000 distinct CDR3 sequences, and around 5.5% are seen once. Approximately 8.2% of the sample comes from the top ten.

The clonotype originates from a young woman with alopecia areata. Some clones in this sample may be carry-over from other donors' samples. The V gene is TRBV6-2 or TRBV6-3 and the J gene is TRBJ2-3; the D region is possibly TRBD1 or TRBD2, each matching across 5 bases. The sample in question was whole blood, obtained in connection with sensitization to the hapten diphenylcyclopropenone (DPC). CDR3 protein: CASSTGRTTDTQYF. The DNA sequence reads TGTGCCAGCAGCACGGGACGCACCACAGATACGCAGTATTTT.